Listed below are T cell receptor beta chains from one sample, sequenced in a study of T cells in Graves' hyperthyroidism and ophthalmopathy. TCRdb processed the multiplex PCR reads anew with MiXCR; each CDR3 protein has one entry. The top ten hold about 17% of the sample, which has some 500,000 distinct CDR3 sequences, around 14% seen once. The material sequenced was blood. Receptors were obtained from a woman under 30 with Graves' hyperthyroidism. The CDR3 runs from the conserved cysteine through the conserved F or W. A D gene is named only where the DNA matches it firmly. Clone size is not always given. Where it is, it says once, few, many or a class for expanded clones.

TRBJ2-7 many TRBV12-3/TRBV12-4 TRBD2 TGTGCCAGCAGTTTAACGAGCGGGGGCCACGAGCAGTACTTC CASSLTSGGHEQYF
TRBJ2-1 many TRBV11-2 NA TGTGCCAGCAGCGGAAGTACGAGCTCCTACAATGAGCAGTTCTTC CASSGSTSSYNEQFF
TRBJ2-5 NA TRBV6-1 TRBD2 TGTGCCAGCAGTCTCCAGACTAGCGGAGAGACCCAGTACTTC CASSLQTSGETQYF
TRBJ2-5 many TRBV3-1 NA TGTGCCAGCAGCCTCTCCCGGGTTCAAGAGACCCAGTACTTC CASSLSRVQETQYF
TRBJ1-2 few TRBV7-3 NA TGTGCCAGCAGCTCCGGCGTGGGGACGGGAGGGGATGGCTACACCTTC CASSSGVGTGGDGYTF
TRBJ2-7 many TRBV12-3/TRBV12-4 TRBD1 TGTGCCAGCAGTTTAGGACAGGGCCCCGCCTACGAGCAGTACTTC CASSLGQGPAYEQYF
TRBJ1-3 NA TRBV5-6 NA TGTGCCAGCAGCTTTGGGCTGCACTCTGGAAACACCATATATTTT CASSFGLHSGNTIYF
TRBJ2-7 many TRBV12-3/TRBV12-4 TRBD1 TGTGCCAGCAGTAACGGACAGGGTGGATACTACGAGCAGTACTTC CASSNGQGGYYEQYF
TRBJ2-7 NA TRBV12-3/TRBV12-4 NA TGTGCCAGCAGTTTGCGGGGACCCCCCTACGAGCAGTACTTC CASSLRGPPYEQYF
TRBJ2-1 many TRBV13 TRBD2 TGTGCCAGCAGAGCGAAAGCGGGAGTCCCCTTCAATGAGCAGTTCTTC CASRAKAGVPFNEQFF
TRBJ2-3 many TRBV19 TRBD1 TGTGCCAGTAGTACTAGACAGGGGCCAGATACGCAGTATTTT CASSTRQGPDTQYF
TRBJ1-1 many TRBV30 NA TGTGCCTACCACCTGACACCGAACACTGAAGCTTTCTTT CAYHLTPNTEAFF
TRBJ2-1 NA TRBV20-1 TRBD2 TGCAGTGCTAGAAAACTAGCGGGAGTGAGTAATGAGCAGTTCTTC CSARKLAGVSNEQFF
TRBJ2-1 NA TRBV20-1 NA TGCAGTGCTACCCCGGACTACTCCTACAGTGAGCAGTTCTTC CSATPDYSYSEQFF
TRBJ2-3 many TRBV11-2 TRBD2 TGTGCCAGCAGCCAAAGGACTAGCGGGAGACGGAGCACAGATACGCAGTATTTT CASSQRTSGRRSTDTQYF
TRBJ1-5 few TRBV7-8 NA TGTGCCAGCAGCTCCACGAGGGGTATGAGTCAGCCCCAGCATTTT CASSSTRGMSQPQHF
TRBJ1-5 NA TRBV6-1 NA TGTGCCAGCACCGAAATGATAGACCAGCCCCAGCATTTT CASTEMIDQPQHF
TRBJ2-2 few TRBV4-2 NA TGTGCCAGCAGCCAAGATGGGACTCCGAACACCGGGGAGCTGTTTTTT CASSQDGTPNTGELFF
TRBJ2-7 many TRBV3-1 TRBD1 TGTGCCAGCAGCCAAGTGGGGACAGGCTTGAACGAGCAGTACTTC CASSQVGTGLNEQYF
TRBJ2-2 many TRBV20-1 NA TGCAGTGCTAGAGCTAGTGGGCGAGGCGGCACCGGGGAGCTGTTTTTT CSARASGRGGTGELFF
TRBJ1-1 few TRBV6-2/TRBV6-3 NA TGTGCCAGCAGCTATCTAGGGGGCACTGAAGCTTTCTTT CASSYLGGTEAFF
TRBJ1-1 many TRBV19 NA TGTGCCAGTAGTATCTTACAGGGAGGGACTGAAGCTTTCTTT CASSILQGGTEAFF
TRBJ2-7 many TRBV30 NA TGTGCCTGGTACCAGGGGCGCGAGCAGTACTTC CAWYQGREQYF
TRBJ1-1 many TRBV20-1 NA TGCAGTACCAAGAGGGGGGACCGGGGACGGACTGAAGCTTTCTTT CSTKRGDRGRTEAFF
TRBJ1-2 many TRBV6-2/TRBV6-3 NA TGTGCCAGAAGACACCCTCCTAACTATGGCTACACCTTC CARRHPPNYGYTF
TRBJ1-5 few TRBV3-1 NA TGTGCCAGCAGCCAAGTAGGGAACAATCAGCCCCAGCATTTT CASSQVGNNQPQHF
TRBJ1-2 many TRBV28 TRBD1 TGTGCCAGCAGTCTGCCACAGGGGGCGAGCAATGGCTACACCTTC CASSLPQGASNGYTF
TRBJ2-3 NA TRBV2 NA TGTGCCAGCAGTGGCAGCGCAGATACGCAGTATTTT CASSGSADTQYF
TRBJ2-3 NA TRBV20-1 TRBD2 TGCAGTGCTATCTTAACTAGCGGGAGATCAGATGCGCAGTATTTT CSAILTSGRSDAQYF
TRBJ2-7 few TRBV24-1 NA TGTGCCACCGATTCGGGACGGAAAATCTACGAGCAGTACTTC CATDSGRKIYEQYF
TRBJ1-1 many TRBV19 NA TGTGCCAGTAGTACAACAGAGCACACTGAAGCTTTCTTT CASSTTEHTEAFF
TRBJ2-3 NA TRBV29-1 TRBD2 TGCAGCGTGAGGACTAGCGGGACTAGCACAGATACGCAGTATTTT CSVRTSGTSTDTQYF
TRBJ2-1 few TRBV24-1 TRBD2 TGTGCCACCAGTGAGCTAGCGGGAGTGGAGTATGAGCAGTTCTTC CATSELAGVEYEQFF
TRBJ2-7 few TRBV6-1 TRBD1 TGTGCCACCAGTCCAGGGGGCAGATACGAGCAGTACTTC CATSPGGRYEQYF
TRBJ2-3 few TRBV12-3/TRBV12-4 NA TGTGCCAGCAGTTTCCTGGGACTTCTCACAGATACGCAGTATTTT CASSFLGLLTDTQYF
TRBJ1-4 many TRBV3-1 NA TGTGCCAGCAGCCAGGCACTGGGAACTAATGAAAAACTGTTTTTT CASSQALGTNEKLFF
TRBJ1-1 few TRBV14 NA TGTGCCAGCAGCCGGACAACTAACACTGAAGCTTTCTTT CASSRTTNTEAFF
TRBJ2-7 many TRBV29-1 TRBD1 TGCAGCGTTGTGACAGGGGACTTCTACGAGCAGTACTTC CSVVTGDFYEQYF
TRBJ2-3 many TRBV15 TRBD2 TGTGCCACCAGCAGAGAACTAGCGGACACAGATACGCAGTATTTT CATSRELADTDTQYF
TRBJ2-6 NA TRBV29-1 NA TGCAGCGTCCCGGGGGAGACCTTCTCTGGGGCCAACGTCCTGACTTTC CSVPGETFSGANVLTF
TRBJ2-7 many TRBV5-1 NA TGCGCCAGCAGCTTGGGCGGGGTAGGATCCTACGAGCAGTACTTC CASSLGGVGSYEQYF
TRBJ2-3 many TRBV3-1 NA TGTGCCAGCAGCCAAGATCGATCCCCAAACACTGTCACAGATACGCAGTATTTT CASSQDRSPNTVTDTQYF
TRBJ2-2 many TRBV12-5 TRBD1 TGTGCTAGTGGTTTGCAGGGCGGGACAGGCGGGGAGCTGTTTTTT CASGLQGGTGGELFF
TRBJ1-5 many TRBV6-5 NA TGTGCCAGCAGTTACAGGGGTAGCAATCAGCCCCAGCATTTT CASSYRGSNQPQHF
TRBJ2-1 many TRBV10-3 NA TGTGCCATCAGTGTGGGGGGGGCTAACAATGAGCAGTTCTTC CAISVGGANNEQFF